This T cell receptor (beta chain) came from a study of tumor and adjacent non-tumor tissue in lung cancer. RNA was extracted from bulk tissue without any cell sorting. Distant lung tissue was collected more than 3 cm away from the tumor edge. V lost 8 bases, J lost 4 bases, and 7 bases stayed unmatched. Looked up from germline, CDR1 is SQVTM and CDR2 is ANQGSEA. This CDR3 region has 13 residues. The library came from three nested PCR rounds adapted from ARM-PCR protocols. TCRdb independently ran MiXCR on the multiplex PCR reads; one entry per CDR3 protein. Altogether 70,000 to 90,000 distinct CDR3 sequences are present, 80% to 90% being singletons, with the ten largest covering 45% to 55%. This clonotype was counted a single time.

The sequenced material came from distant non-tumor lung tissue. The rearrangement joins TRBV29-1 to TRBJ1-2, with 10 bases identical to TRBD1. This TCR was recovered from a man aged 55 to 70 with non-small cell lung cancer. CDR3 nucleotide sequence: TGCAGCATTCGACAGGGGGCTCGCTATGGCTACACCTTC. Its translation is CSIRQGARYGYTF.